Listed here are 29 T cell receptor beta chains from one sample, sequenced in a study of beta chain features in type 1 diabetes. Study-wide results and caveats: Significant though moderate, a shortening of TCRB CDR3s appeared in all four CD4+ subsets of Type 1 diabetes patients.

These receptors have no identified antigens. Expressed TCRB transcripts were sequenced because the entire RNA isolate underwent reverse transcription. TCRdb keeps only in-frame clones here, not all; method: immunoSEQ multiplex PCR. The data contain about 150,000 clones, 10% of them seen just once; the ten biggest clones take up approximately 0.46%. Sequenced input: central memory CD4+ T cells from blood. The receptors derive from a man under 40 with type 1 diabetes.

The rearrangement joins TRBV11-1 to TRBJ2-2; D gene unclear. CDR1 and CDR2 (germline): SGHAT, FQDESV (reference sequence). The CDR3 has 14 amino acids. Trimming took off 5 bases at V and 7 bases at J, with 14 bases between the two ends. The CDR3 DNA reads TGTGCCAGCAGCCTTACCGACTCCTACGGGGAGCTGTTTTTT. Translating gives CASSLTDSYGELFF.

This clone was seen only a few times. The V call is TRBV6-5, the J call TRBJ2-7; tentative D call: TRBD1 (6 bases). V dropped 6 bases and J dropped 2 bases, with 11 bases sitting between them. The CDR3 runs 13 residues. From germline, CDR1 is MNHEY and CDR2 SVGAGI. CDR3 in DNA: TGTGCCAGCAGGATACAGGGTGCCTACGAGCAGTACTTC. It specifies CASRIQGAYEQYF.

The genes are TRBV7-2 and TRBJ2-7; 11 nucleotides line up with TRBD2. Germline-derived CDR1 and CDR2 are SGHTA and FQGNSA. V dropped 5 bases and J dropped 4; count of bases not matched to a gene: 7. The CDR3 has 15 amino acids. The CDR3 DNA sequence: TGTGCCAGCAGCCAAACTAGCGGGAGCTTGTACGAGCAGTACTTC. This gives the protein CASSQTSGSLYEQYF.

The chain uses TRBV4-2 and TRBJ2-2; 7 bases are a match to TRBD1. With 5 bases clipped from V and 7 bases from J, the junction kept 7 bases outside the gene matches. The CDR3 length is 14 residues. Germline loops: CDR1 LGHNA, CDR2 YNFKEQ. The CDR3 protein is CASSAGTEDGELFF. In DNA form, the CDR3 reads TGTGCCAGCAGCGCCGGGACAGAAGACGGGGAGCTGTTTTTT.

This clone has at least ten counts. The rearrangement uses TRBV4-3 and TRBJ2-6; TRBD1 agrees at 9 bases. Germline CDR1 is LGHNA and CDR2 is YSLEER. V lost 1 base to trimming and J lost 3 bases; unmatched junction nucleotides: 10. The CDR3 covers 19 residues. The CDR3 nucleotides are TGCGCCAGCAGCCAAGGGGTCGGGACAGGGAGTTATGGGGCCAACGTCCTGACTTTC. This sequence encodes CASSQGVGTGSYGANVLTF.

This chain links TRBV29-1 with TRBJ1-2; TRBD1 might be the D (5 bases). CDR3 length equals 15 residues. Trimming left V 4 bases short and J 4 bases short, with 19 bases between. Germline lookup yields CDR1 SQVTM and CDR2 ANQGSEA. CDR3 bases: TGCAGCGTTGGTGGAGGGGAGGTCAGCAGCTATGGCTACACCTTC. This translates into CSVGGGEVSSYGYTF.

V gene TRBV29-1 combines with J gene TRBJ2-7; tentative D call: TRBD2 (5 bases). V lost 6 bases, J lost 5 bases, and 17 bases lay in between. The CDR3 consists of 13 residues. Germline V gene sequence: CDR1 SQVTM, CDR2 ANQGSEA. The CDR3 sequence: CSVPNSSGDEQYF. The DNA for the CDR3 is TGCAGCGTCCCCAACTCATCCGGGGACGAGCAGTACTTC.

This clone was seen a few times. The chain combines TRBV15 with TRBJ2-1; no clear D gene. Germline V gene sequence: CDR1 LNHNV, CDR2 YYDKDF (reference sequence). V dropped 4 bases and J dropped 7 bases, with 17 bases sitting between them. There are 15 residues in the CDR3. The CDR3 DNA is TGTGCCACCAGCATAAAGGTCACAGATTGGAATGAGCAGTTCTTC. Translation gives CATSIKVTDWNEQFF.

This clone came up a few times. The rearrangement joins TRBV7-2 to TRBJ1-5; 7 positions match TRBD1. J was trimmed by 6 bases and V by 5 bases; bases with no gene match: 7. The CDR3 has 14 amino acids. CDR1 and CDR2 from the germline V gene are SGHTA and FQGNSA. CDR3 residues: CASSPQQGPQPQHF. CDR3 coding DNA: TGTGCCAGCAGCCCCCAACAGGGGCCTCAGCCCCAGCATTTT.

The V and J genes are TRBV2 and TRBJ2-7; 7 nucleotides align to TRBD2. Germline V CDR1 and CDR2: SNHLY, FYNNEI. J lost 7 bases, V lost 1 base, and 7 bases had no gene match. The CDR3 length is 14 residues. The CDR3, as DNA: TGTGCCAGCAGTGAAGGGCTAGCGGCGAGGGAGCAGTACTTC. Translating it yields CASSEGLAAREQYF.

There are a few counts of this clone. The CDR3 DNA reads as TGTGCCAGCAGTTTACTTACAGATACGCAGTATTTT. This translates into CASSLLTDTQYF. The chain couples TRBV28 to TRBJ2-3; D remains unclear. The CDR3 spans 12 residues. V lost 2 bases to trimming and J lost 3 bases, with 3 bases between them. The V gene's germline CDR1 is MDHEN and CDR2 SYDVKM.

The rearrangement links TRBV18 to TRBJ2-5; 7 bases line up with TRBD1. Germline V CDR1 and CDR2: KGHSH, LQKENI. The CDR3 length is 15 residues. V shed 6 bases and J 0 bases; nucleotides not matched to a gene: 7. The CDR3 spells CASSDRVGNQETQYF. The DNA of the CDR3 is TGTGCCAGCTCCGACAGGGTCGGGAACCAAGAGACCCAGTACTTC.

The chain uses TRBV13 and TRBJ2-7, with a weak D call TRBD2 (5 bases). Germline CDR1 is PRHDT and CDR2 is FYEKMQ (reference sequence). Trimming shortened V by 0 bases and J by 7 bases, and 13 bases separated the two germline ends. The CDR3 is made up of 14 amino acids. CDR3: CASSLGTNLREQYF. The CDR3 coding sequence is TGTGCCAGCAGCTTAGGGACTAACTTACGGGAGCAGTACTTC.

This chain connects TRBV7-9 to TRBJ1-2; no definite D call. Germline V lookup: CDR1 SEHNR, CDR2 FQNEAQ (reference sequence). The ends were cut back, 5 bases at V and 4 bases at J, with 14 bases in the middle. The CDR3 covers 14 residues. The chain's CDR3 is CASSREEGSYGYTF. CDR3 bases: TGTGCCAGCAGCCGGGAGGAAGGAAGCTATGGCTACACCTTC. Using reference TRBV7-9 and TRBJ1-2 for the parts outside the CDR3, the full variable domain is DTGVSQNPRHKITKRGQNVTFRCDPISEHNRLYWYRQTLGQGPEFLTYFQNEAQLEKSRLLSDRFSAERPKGSFSTLEIQRTEQGDSAMYLCASSREEGSYGYTFGSGTRLTVV.

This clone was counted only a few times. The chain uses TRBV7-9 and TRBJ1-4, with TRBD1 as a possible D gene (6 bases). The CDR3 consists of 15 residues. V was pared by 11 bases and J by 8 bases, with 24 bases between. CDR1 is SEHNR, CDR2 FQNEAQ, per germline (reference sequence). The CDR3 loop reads CALGSTGAGVEKLFF. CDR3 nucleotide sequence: TGTGCCTTGGGATCGACAGGAGCTGGGGTCGAAAAACTGTTTTTT. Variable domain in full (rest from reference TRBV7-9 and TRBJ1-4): DTGVSQNPRHKITKRGQNVTFRCDPISEHNRLYWYRQTLGQGPEFLTYFQNEAQLEKSRLLSDRFSAERPKGSFSTLEIQRTEQGDSAMYLCALGSTGAGVEKLFFGSGTQLSVL.

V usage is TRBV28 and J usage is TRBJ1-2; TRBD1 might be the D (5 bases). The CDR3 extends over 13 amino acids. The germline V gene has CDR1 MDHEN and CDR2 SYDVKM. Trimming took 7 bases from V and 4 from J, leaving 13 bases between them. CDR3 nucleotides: TGTGCCAGCAATCAGGGCGGGATCTATGGCTACACCTTC. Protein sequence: CASNQGGIYGYTF.

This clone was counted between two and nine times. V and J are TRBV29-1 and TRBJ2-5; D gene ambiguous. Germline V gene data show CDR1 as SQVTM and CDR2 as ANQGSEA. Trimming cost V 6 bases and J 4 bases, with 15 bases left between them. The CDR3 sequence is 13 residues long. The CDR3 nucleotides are TGCAGCGTGGCCCTTATGAGCGTAGAGACCCAGTACTTC. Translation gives CSVALMSVETQYF. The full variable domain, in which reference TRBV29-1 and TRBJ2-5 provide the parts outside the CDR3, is SAVISQKPSRDICQRGTSLTIQCQVDSQVTMMFWYRQQPGQSLTLIATANQGSEATYESGFVIDKFPISRPNLTFSTLTVSNMSPEDSSIYLCSVALMSVETQYFGPGTRLLVL.

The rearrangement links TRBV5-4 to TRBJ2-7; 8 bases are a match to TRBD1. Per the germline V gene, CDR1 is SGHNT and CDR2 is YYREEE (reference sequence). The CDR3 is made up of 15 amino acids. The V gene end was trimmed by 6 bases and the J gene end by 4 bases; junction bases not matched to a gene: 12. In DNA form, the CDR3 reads TGTGCCAGCAAATCGGGGAATCAGGGGGCTTACGAGCAGTACTTC. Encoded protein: CASKSGNQGAYEQYF.

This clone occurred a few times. CDR3 sequence (DNA): TGTGCCAGCAGCTTAGTGCCCACGGGGGTTGGTCAGCCCCAGCATTTT. Translating it yields CASSLVPTGVGQPQHF. V and J are TRBV7-9 and TRBJ1-5, with D tentatively TRBD1 (5 bases). Per germline, CDR1 SEHNR and CDR2 FQNEAQ (reference sequence). CDR3 length equals 16 residues. Trimming pared 1 base from V and 6 bases from J, leaving 16 bases between.

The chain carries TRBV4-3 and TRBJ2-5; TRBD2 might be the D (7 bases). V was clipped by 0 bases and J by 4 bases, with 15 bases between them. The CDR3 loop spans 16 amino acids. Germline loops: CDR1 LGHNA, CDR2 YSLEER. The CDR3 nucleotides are TGCGCCAGCAGCCAAGAGGGTAGGGGGGGGAGAGAGACCCAGTACTTC. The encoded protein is CASSQEGRGGRETQYF.

CDR3 residues: CATSRGGGSSYNEQFF. The CDR3 DNA is TGTGCCACCAGCAGAGGCGGGGGGAGCTCCTACAATGAGCAGTTCTTC. The V call is TRBV15, the J call TRBJ2-1, with 8 bases identical to TRBD2. V was pared by 1 base and J by 0 bases, with 2 bases of the junction left unmatched. This CDR3 comprises 16 residues. Germline V gene sequence: CDR1 LNHNV, CDR2 YYDKDF (reference sequence).

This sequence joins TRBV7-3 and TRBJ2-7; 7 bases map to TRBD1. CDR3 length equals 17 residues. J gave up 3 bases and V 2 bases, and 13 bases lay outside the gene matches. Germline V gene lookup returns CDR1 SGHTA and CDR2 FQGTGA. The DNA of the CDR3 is TGTGCCAGCAGCTTAGATCGGTGGGCAGGGGGAGACTACGAGCAGTACTTC. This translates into CASSLDRWAGGDYEQYF.

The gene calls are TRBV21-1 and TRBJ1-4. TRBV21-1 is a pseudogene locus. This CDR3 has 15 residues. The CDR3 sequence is CASSNLSATNEKLFF. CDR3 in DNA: TGTGCCAGCAGCAACCTTAGTGCAACTAATGAAAAACTGTTTTTT.

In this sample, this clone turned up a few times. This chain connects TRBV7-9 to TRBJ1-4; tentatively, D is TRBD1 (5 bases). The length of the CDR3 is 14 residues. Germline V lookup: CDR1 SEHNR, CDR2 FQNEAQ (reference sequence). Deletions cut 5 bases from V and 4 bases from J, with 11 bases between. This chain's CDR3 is CASSTRQRNEKLFF. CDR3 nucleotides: TGTGCCAGCAGCACCAGACAGCGTAATGAAAAACTGTTTTTT.

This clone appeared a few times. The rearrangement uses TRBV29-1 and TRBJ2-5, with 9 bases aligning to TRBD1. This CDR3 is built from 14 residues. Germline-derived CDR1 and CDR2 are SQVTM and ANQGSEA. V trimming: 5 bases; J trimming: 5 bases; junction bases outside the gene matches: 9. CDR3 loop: CSVQGTGIKETQYF. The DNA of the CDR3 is TGCAGCGTTCAGGGGACAGGGATTAAGGAGACCCAGTACTTC.

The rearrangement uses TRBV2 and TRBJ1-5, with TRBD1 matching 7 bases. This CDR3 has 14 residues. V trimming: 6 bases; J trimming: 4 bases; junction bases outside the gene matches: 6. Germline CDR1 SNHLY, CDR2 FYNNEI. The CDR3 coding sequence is TGTGCCAGCAGCGACCGGGACAGAAATCAGCCCCAGCATTTT. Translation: CASSDRDRNQPQHF.

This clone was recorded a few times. CDR3 in amino acids: CASSPSAARGTQYF. CDR3 bases: TGTGCCAGCAGTCCCTCCGCAGCACGGGGGACCCAGTACTTC. This chain joins TRBV27 and TRBJ2-5, with a tentative D call TRBD2 (5 bases). V lost 5 bases to trimming and J lost 7 bases, with 17 bases between them. The length of the CDR3 is 14 residues. Germline assignment: CDR1 MNHEY and CDR2 SMNVEV (reference sequence).

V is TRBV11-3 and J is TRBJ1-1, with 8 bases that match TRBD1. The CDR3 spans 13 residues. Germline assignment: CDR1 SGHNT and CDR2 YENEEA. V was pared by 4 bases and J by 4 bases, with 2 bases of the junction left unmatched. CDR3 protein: CASSSQGGTEAFF. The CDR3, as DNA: TGTGCCAGCAGCTCACAGGGGGGCACTGAAGCTTTCTTT.

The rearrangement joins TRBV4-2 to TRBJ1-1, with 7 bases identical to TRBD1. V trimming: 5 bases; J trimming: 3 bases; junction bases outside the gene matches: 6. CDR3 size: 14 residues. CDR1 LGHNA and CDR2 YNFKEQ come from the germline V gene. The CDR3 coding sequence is TGTGCCAGCAGCTCCAACAGGGGTGACACTGAAGCTTTCTTT. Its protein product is CASSSNRGDTEAFF.